The clone carrying this T cell receptor (beta chain) was recorded many times. The antigen remains unidentified. One end of the junction is discordant with germline, which a read error may explain. Germline V gene lookup returns CDR1 MDHEN and CDR2 SYDVKM. This CDR3 comprises 14 residues. Time point described: newly diagnosed GD, antithyroid drugs for less than 3 months. Making the TCR library involved RNA that had been extracted from PBMCs. These data come from a study of regulatory T cells in long-lasting Graves disease. Notes on the study in general: It was in persistent disease that TRBV28, TRBJ1-2 and TRBJ2-5 were favored.

Through Arm-PCR of CDR3 regions and iRepertoire HTBI primers, TCR beta libraries were built. TCRdb processed the multiplex PCR reads anew with MiXCR; each CDR3 protein has one entry. The data show under 800,000 distinct CDR3 sequences, roughly 15% seen once. The same data also contributed to another study, on T cells in Graves' hyperthyroidism and ophthalmopathy. From that second work: With a duration under 2 months, the hyperthyroidism was newly diagnosed in patients aged 18 to 65.

The TCR was taken from a woman in her twenties or thirties with Graves disease. Sequences were derived from peripheral blood mononuclear cells (PBMCs), sampled at new diagnosis, from a patient treated with antithyroid drugs. V and J are TRBV28 and TRBJ2-3; 12 positions agree with TRBD1. The CDR3 DNA follows: TGTGCCAGCAGTTTTCTGGGGACAGGGGGCCGCACCTTTTTT. This codes for CASSFLGTGGRTFF.